This T cell receptor (beta chain) was documented in a study of beta chain features in type 1 diabetes listed by TCRdb under 2018. Looking at the study overall: Patients and healthy donors did not differ in mean age, gender distribution, total cell number or subset yield. A total of roughly 110 million sorted cells were examined across all samples, and the number of cells per subset was strongly correlated with RNA yield. Regulatory and stem cell-like memory subsets were isolated from only 8 patients and roughly 8 healthy donors, whereas naive and central memory subsets came from all 30 or so donors. In the study, recently diagnosed type 1 diabetes patients and matched healthy donors were compared on the TCRB repertoires of their sorted circulating CD4+ T cell subsets. General findings and caveats noted by the study authors: Naive, central memory and regulatory TCRB repertoires appeared more similar among patients than among healthy donors. In all four CD4+ subsets, TCRB CDR3 length was moderately but significantly shorter in type 1 diabetes patients. Fewer insertions and more nucleotide deletions at VDJ recombination sites were observed in patients with type 1 diabetes, implying thymic rearrangement abnormalities. Shorter templates might be favored by PCR, yet because patient and control samples were amplified and corrected together, any such skew would affect both groups equally. Because the HLA sub-analyses included only small numbers of individuals, any influence of HLA type on TCRB rearrangement was left unresolved. Because cDNA rather than genomic DNA was sequenced, highly expressing activated cells could have been over-represented, although no difference in activation and CD3 levels was found between groups.

This clone was observed a few times. Its recognized antigen is unknown. No quality values exist for individual bases; no much larger clone is one base distant. The entire isolated RNA was reverse transcribed using the High Capacity cDNA Reverse Transcription Kit, and thus expressed TCRB transcripts were sequenced. Naive, central memory and regulatory T cell samples underwent deep immunoSEQ sequencing, averaging around 4 million total reads per sample. Sorted cells were lysed in RLT buffer, and RNA was extracted using DNase-treated RNeasy Micro or Mini kits according to cell number. Each cell subset was processed on its own to prevent cross-contamination, while patient and healthy donor samples were processed together. The immunoSEQ multiplex PCR was used to amplify TCRB sequences from cDNA, generating 87-bp fragments that spanned the CDR3 region. Sequencing of the amplicons was done on the Illumina HiSeq platform. The authors processed their data as follows. PCR bias was computationally corrected using synthetic template baselines, reads within Hamming distance 2 were collapsed, and singletons that could not be merged were discarded. Reads were aligned against IMGT to assign V, D and J genes, CDR3 length and insertions or deletions at six rearrangement sites. Within each subset, clonotype counts were normalized to sorted cell number, after which true diversity and Gini coefficients were computed with the tcR R package. Repertoire sharing was quantified using the overlap coefficient calculated on TCRB nucleotide sequences. Out-of-frame TCRB sequences from naive cells were analyzed as a proxy for the pre-selection repertoire. Drawn from immuneACCESS, this table holds only the in-frame rearrangements with V and J called that TCRdb kept. Clones are partly lost; checked studies trace under half to an unresolved V gene and leave the rest unexplained. V and J calls and clone size are as listed in that table; D and trimming were resolved from the DNA. The sample includes 200,000 to 300,000 clones, with about 11% observed a single time. The ten largest clones add up to 0.017% of the sample.

According to the germline V gene, CDR1 reads SNHLY and CDR2 reads FYNNEI. Taken from cysteine to phenylalanine, the CDR3 has 16 residues. Here the CDR3 DNA is all that survives: 48 bases in frame from base 1. Deletion took 1 base off V and 4 bases off J, with a span of 16 bases between the germline ends. From each donor, a single peripheral blood sample of approximately 0.11 L on average was drawn into heparinised tubes. A BD FACSAria II and a panel including CD45RO, CCR7, CD25, CD127, CD95 and CD27 were used to sort naive, central memory, regulatory and stem cell-like memory CD4+ T cells. All sorted populations exceeded 98% purity. PBMCs were isolated right away by Lymphoprep density gradient centrifugation and were stained directly, without culture. Samples were stained and sorted in pairs, with one healthy donor and one patient per experiment, so that batch effects were minimized.

The sample consisted of naive CD4+ T cells from blood. This sample's cell subset or site label indicates: true naive CD4+ T cells. This TCR was recovered from a man under 40 with type 1 diabetes. The chain links TRBV2 with TRBJ1-1; the D gene is not confidently resolved. The CDR3 protein is CASSEEASLTGTEAFF. The base sequence is TGTGCCAGCAGTGAAGAAGCCTCACTTACCGGCACTGAAGCTTTCTTT.